One and the same sample provided the 2 T cell receptor beta chains below, sequenced in a study of blood T cell repertoires in COVID-19. Profiling relied on immunoSEQ multiplex PCR, and the TCRdb table lists in-frame clones only, not all of them. The sample includes roughly 190,000 clones, 76% of them seen just once. The sample comprised PBMCs or T cells enriched from blood (not recorded which). Receptor source: a woman between 50 and 59 years old with acute COVID-19.

The V gene is TRBV5-4, the J gene TRBJ1-6; maybe TRBD1 (6 bases). This CDR3 is 16 amino acids long. From germline, CDR1 is SGHNT and CDR2 YYREEE (reference sequence). V was shortened by 0 bases and J by 10 bases, with 17 bases between the two germline ends. CDR3 in DNA: TGTGCCAGCAGCTTGGCTGGGGGACACCTCGCCTCACCCCTCCACTTT. It codes for CASSLAGGHLASPLHF.

The chain employs TRBV7-9 and TRBJ2-5; D gene uncertain. Germline CDR1 reads SEHNR; CDR2 reads FQNEAQ (reference sequence). The CDR3 sequence is 16 residues long. The V and J ends lost 3 bases and 3 bases respectively, with 17 bases between them. The CDR3 coding sequence is TGTGCCAGCAGCTTTTTTATCGTTGCTAGTGAAGAGACCCAGTACTTC. Translation gives CASSFFIVASEETQYF.